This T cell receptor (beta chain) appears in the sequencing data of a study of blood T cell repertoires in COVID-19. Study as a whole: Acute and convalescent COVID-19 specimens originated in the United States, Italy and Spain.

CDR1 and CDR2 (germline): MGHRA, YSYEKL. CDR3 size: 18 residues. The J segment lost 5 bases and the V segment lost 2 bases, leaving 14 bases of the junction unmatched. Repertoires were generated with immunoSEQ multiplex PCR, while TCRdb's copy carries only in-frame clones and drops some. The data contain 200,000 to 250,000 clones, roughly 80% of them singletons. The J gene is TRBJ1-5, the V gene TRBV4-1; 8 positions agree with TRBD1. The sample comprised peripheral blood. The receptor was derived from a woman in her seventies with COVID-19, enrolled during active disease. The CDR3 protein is CASSQRARGLSEDQPQHF. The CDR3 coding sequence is TGCGCCAGCAGCCAAAGGGCCAGGGGGCTGTCGGAAGATCAGCCCCAGCATTTT.